Below, one T cell receptor beta chain is given with its context. The antigen remains undetermined. This entry belongs to a study of T cells and Merkel cell carcinoma outcomes. General study findings and limits: Merkel cell carcinoma outcomes were reportedly predicted by repertoire and T-cell density.

Method: immunoSEQ multiplex PCR; TCRdb's copy keeps in-frame clones and lacks some. The repertoire holds some 21,000 clones, with 82% as singletons. This CDR3 is 12 amino acids long. The V and J ends lost 7 bases and 3 bases respectively, with 10 bases between them. Germline CDR1 reads SNHLY; CDR2 reads FYNNEI. This TCR came from a human donor with Merkel cell carcinoma. Sequenced input: tumor tissue from Merkel cell carcinoma. The J gene is TRBJ2-7, the V gene TRBV2; no clear D. CDR3 nucleotide sequence: TGTGCCAGCAAAAGAGAAGGCTACGAGCAGTACTTC. Translated, it gives CASKREGYEQYF.